The 30 T cell receptor beta chains below come from one sample, sequenced in a study of glioma-infiltrating T cells after dendritic cell vaccination. Indicated time point: after dendritic cell vaccination, including at tumor progression/relapse. Using immunoSEQ multiplex PCR, the repertoire was profiled, and TCRdb retains in-frame clones only, with some absent. The sample records over 75,000 clones, 70% to 90% being singletons. The sequencing here drew on blood, taken after dendritic cell vaccination. All receptors derive from a human donor with glioblastoma.

This clone came up a few times. The genes are TRBV7-6 and TRBJ1-1, with 7 bases aligning to TRBD1. The CDR3 is 13 amino acids. Germline values: CDR1 SGHVS, CDR2 FNYEAQ. The V gene end was trimmed by 5 bases and the J gene end by 4 bases; junction bases not matched to a gene: 4. The CDR3, as DNA: TGTGCCAGCAGCGTGACAGGGCCCACTGAAGCTTTCTTT. It codes for CASSVTGPTEAFF.

The genes are TRBV19 and TRBJ2-1; TRBD2 might be the D (6 bases). V was trimmed by 3 bases and J by 2 bases, leaving 11 bases between them. Germline V gives CDR1 LNHDA, CDR2 SQIVND (reference sequence). CDR3 length: 15 residues. The CDR3 spells CASSIEWGAYNEQFF. DNA for the CDR3: TGTGCCAGTAGTATTGAGTGGGGGGCCTACAATGAGCAGTTCTTC.

CDR3 nucleotides: TGCGCCAGCAGCCCCAAGGTCCTGGGCGACCGACGATCAACTAATGAAAAACTGTTTTTT. Residues: CASSPKVLGDRRSTNEKLFF. The rearrangement links TRBV4-1 to TRBJ1-4; D gene ambiguous. V lost 4 bases and J lost 0, with 24 bases in between. Germline V gene sequence: CDR1 MGHRA, CDR2 YSYEKL. This CDR3 is built from 20 residues.

The V call is TRBV5-6, the J call TRBJ2-7; 9 bases match TRBD2. The junction had 3 bases not matched to a gene; V was cut back by 0 bases and J by 2 bases. CDR1 and CDR2 from the germline V gene are SGHDT and YYEEEE. This CDR3 has 15 amino acids. CDR3 loop: CASSLGPSGTYEQYV. CDR3 bases: TGTGCCAGCAGCTTGGGTCCTAGCGGGACCTACGAGCAGTACGTC.

The rearrangement joins TRBV7-9 to TRBJ2-7; maybe TRBD1 (6 bases). CDR3 length: 15 residues. Trimming took off 5 bases at V and 5 bases at J, with 19 bases between the two ends. Germline loops: CDR1 SEHNR, CDR2 FQNEAQ (reference sequence). The CDR3 nucleotides are TGTGCCAGCAGCCTTGGACAGAATAGGGGTGACGAGCAGTACGTC. It encodes CASSLGQNRGDEQYV.

This clone was recorded a few times. The chain employs TRBV6-5 and TRBJ2-1, with D possibly matching TRBD2 (5 bases). The V end lost 0 bases, the J end lost 6 bases, and 9 bases lay between the germline ends. Germline-derived CDR1 and CDR2 are MNHEY and SVGAGI. The CDR3 is 14 residues long. The CDR3 loop reads CASSYSALANEQFF. The CDR3 bases are TGTGCCAGCAGTTACTCGGCCCTAGCCAATGAGCAGTTCTTC.

The chain employs TRBV4-1 and TRBJ2-5, with TRBD2 matching 12 bases. Trimming took 0 bases from V and 5 from J; bases not matched to a gene: 7. Germline V gene lookup returns CDR1 MGHRA and CDR2 YSYEKL. The CDR3 contains 17 residues. CDR3 residues: CASSQDQASGGEETQYF. In DNA form, the CDR3 reads TGCGCCAGCAGCCAAGATCAGGCTAGCGGGGGGGAGGAGACCCAGTACTTC.

The chain recombines TRBV7-9 with TRBJ2-1, with a weak D call TRBD1 (5 bases). Germline CDR1 is SEHNR and CDR2 is FQNEAQ (reference sequence). Trimming took 5 bases from V and 7 from J, leaving 18 bases between them. The CDR3 has 15 amino acids. The CDR3 coding sequence is TGTGCCAGCAGCCCAGATCGCAGGGAAAGAAATGAGCAGTTCTTC. This translates into CASSPDRRERNEQFF.

The chain uses TRBV7-8 and TRBJ2-4, with 9 positions matching TRBD2. The CDR3 spans 16 residues. Per the germline V gene, CDR1 is SGHVS and CDR2 is FQNEAQ. V gave up 1 base and J gave up 5 bases; unmatched junction bases: 6. The CDR3 nucleotides read TGTGCCAGCAGCTTAGAGGGACTAGCATCCGAAAACATTCAGTACTTC. It encodes CASSLEGLASENIQYF.

This clone has more than one count but fewer than ten. V and J are TRBV2 and TRBJ2-7, with 8 bases fitting TRBD1. J lost 5 bases, V lost 6 bases, and 9 bases had no gene match. Germline V gives CDR1 SNHLY, CDR2 FYNNEI. CDR3 length: 14 amino acids. CDR3 amino acids: CASRWTGPNDEQYV. CDR3 DNA sequence: TGTGCCAGCAGGTGGACAGGGCCGAACGACGAGCAGTACGTC.

The chain has TRBV5-6 and TRBJ2-7; perhaps TRBD2 as D (6 bases). CDR1 is SGHDT and CDR2 is YYEEEE in the germline V gene. V gave up 0 bases and J gave up 2 bases, with 15 bases separating them. The CDR3 spans 16 residues. The CDR3 reads CASSLAGTSAAYEQYV. The CDR3, as DNA: TGTGCCAGCAGCTTGGCCGGGACTTCTGCGGCCTACGAGCAGTACGTC.

The chain employs TRBV5-1 and TRBJ2-3, with D perhaps TRBD2 (6 bases). Trimming pared 1 base from V and 5 bases from J, leaving 11 bases between. Germline CDR1 SGHRS, CDR2 YFSETQ. This CDR3 has 14 amino acids. CDR3 sequence reads: CASSLWDGGDTQYF. The DNA of the CDR3 is TGCGCCAGCAGCTTGTGGGACGGGGGAGATACGCAGTATTTT.

V and J are TRBV5-6 and TRBJ1-2, with a possible D match to TRBD1 (5 bases). Germline-derived CDR1 and CDR2 are SGHDT and YYEEEE. CDR3 length equals 13 residues. Trimming removed 4 bases at V and 3 bases at J, with 10 bases between. The CDR3 sequence: CASSPGLDYGYTF. DNA of the CDR3: TGTGCCAGCAGCCCAGGGTTGGACTATGGCTACACCTTC.

The V gene is TRBV14, the J gene TRBJ1-1; TRBD1 is a possible D gene (5 bases). The germline V gene encodes CDR1 SGHDN and CDR2 FVKESK. The CDR3 is 14 residues long. Between the trimmed V and J ends, which lost 2 bases and 9 bases, there was a span of 16 bases. The CDR3 loop reads CASSQRGTAQKAFF. The CDR3 DNA sequence: TGTGCCAGCAGCCAAAGGGGAACGGCACAGAAAGCTTTCTTT.

This chain connects TRBV10-3 to TRBJ2-7, with D perhaps matching TRBD1 (5 bases). Germline V gives CDR1 ENHRY, CDR2 SYGVKD. The CDR3 has 12 residues. Trimming took 9 bases from V and 2 from J, leaving 11 bases between them. The CDR3 DNA reads as TGTGCCATTCAGGGAAATACCTACGAGCAGTACTTC. Its protein product is CAIQGNTYEQYF.

The chain combines TRBV6-1 with TRBJ2-7, with a tentative D call TRBD1 (6 bases). The germline V and J ends were trimmed by 6 bases and 2 bases, with 11 bases remaining between them. Germline CDR1 reads MNHNS; CDR2 reads SASEGT. This CDR3 contains 13 residues. The CDR3 reads CASRPGTPYEQYV. The DNA for the CDR3 is TGTGCCAGCAGACCCGGGACACCCTACGAGCAGTACGTC.

V and J are TRBV18 and TRBJ1-2; the D is unclear. Germline loops: CDR1 KGHSH, CDR2 LQKENI. With 5 bases removed from V and 8 bases from J, the gap between germline ends came to 15 bases. The CDR3 length is 13 residues. Here the CDR3 DNA reads TGTGCCAGCTCAATTGACGGGGTTAACGGCTACACCTTC. This translates into CASSIDGVNGYTF.

This sequence joins TRBV10-3 and TRBJ2-3; 7 nucleotides align to TRBD1. This CDR3 has 16 residues. Germline CDR1 is ENHRY and CDR2 is SYGVKD. The trim removed 0 bases at V and 4 bases at J, leaving 7 bases unmatched. The CDR3 reads CAISESNRGGADTQYF. The CDR3 region has the DNA TGTGCCATCAGTGAGTCGAACAGGGGTGGTGCAGATACGCAGTATTTT.

In nucleotides, the CDR3 is TGTGCCAGCAGCCGACGGGTTGCTGGCGGGGGGCAAGAGACCCAGTACTTC. Protein sequence: CASSRRVAGGGQETQYF. This chain joins TRBV7-2 and TRBJ2-5; TRBD2 aligns across 8 bases. The germline V gene has CDR1 SGHTA and CDR2 FQGNSA. The CDR3 runs to 17 residues. The trim removed 5 bases at V and 2 bases at J, leaving 13 bases unmatched. Using reference TRBV7-2 and TRBJ2-5 for the parts outside the CDR3, the full variable domain is GAGVSQSPSNKVTEKGKDVELRCDPISGHTALYWYRQSLGQGLEFLIYFQGNSAPDKSGLPSDRFSAERTGGSVSTLTIQRTQQEDSAVYLCASSRRVAGGGQETQYFGPGTRLLVL.

This clone was picked up a small number of times. The chain employs TRBV19 and TRBJ1-5; D ambiguous. Looked up from germline, CDR1 is LNHDA and CDR2 is SQIVND (reference sequence). The CDR3 runs to 15 residues. V was trimmed by 4 bases and J by 1 base, leaving 11 bases between them. Here the CDR3 reads CASSKPAVSNQPQHF. CDR3 sequence (DNA): TGTGCCAGTAGTAAACCAGCGGTCAGCAATCAGCCCCAGCATTTT. The full variable domain, with the rest looked up from reference TRBV19 and TRBJ1-5, is DGGITQSPKYLFRKEGQNVTLSCEQNLNHDAMYWYRQDPGQGLRLIYYSQIVNDFQKGDIAEGYSVSREKKESFPLTVTSAQKNPTAFYLCASSKPAVSNQPQHFGDGTRLSIL.

This clone has more than one count but fewer than ten. For the CDR3, the DNA is TGTGCCAGCAGCTTGAAAGGGCAGGGGGGTATCGGGGAGCTGTTTTTT. Translated: CASSLKGQGGIGELFF. This rearrangement joins TRBV5-4 to TRBJ2-2; TRBD1 might be the D (7 bases). The CDR3 spans 16 residues. Trimming shortened V by 1 base and J by 7 bases, and 17 bases separated the two germline ends. The germline CDR1 and CDR2 sequences are SGHNT and YYREEE (reference sequence).

This rearrangement joins TRBV29-1 to TRBJ1-1; 8 nucleotides line up with TRBD1. The CDR3 has 13 amino acids. CDR1 is SQVTM and CDR2 is ANQGSEA in the germline V gene. Losses at the gene ends were 4 bases for V and 5 bases for J; bases not matched to a gene: 6. DNA of the CDR3: TGCAGCGTTGTTCAGGGGGCGAGGACTGAAGCTTTCTTT. Translated: CSVVQGARTEAFF.

This clone was recorded a few times. This chain connects TRBV10-1 to TRBJ2-7; TRBD1 is a possible D gene (5 bases). This CDR3 spans 11 amino acids. Between the trimmed V and J ends, which lost 8 bases and 6 bases, there was a span of 11 bases. Germline lookup yields CDR1 WNHNN and CDR2 SYGVQD (reference sequence). CDR3 sequence reads: CASPTESEQYV. The CDR3 DNA is TGCGCCAGCCCGACAGAAAGCGAGCAGTACGTC.

The chain recombines TRBV30 with TRBJ2-5, with D possibly matching TRBD1 (5 bases). V gave up 5 bases and J gave up 2 bases, with 18 bases separating them. Germline values: CDR1 GTSNPN, CDR2 SVGIG (reference sequence). CDR3 length: 15 residues. The CDR3 spells CAWGPTTAKQETQYF. In DNA, the CDR3 is TGTGCCTGGGGCCCTACGACAGCAAAACAAGAGACCCAGTACTTC.

V and J are TRBV4-1 and TRBJ1-1, with TRBD1 identical over 8 bases. Germline CDR1 reads MGHRA; CDR2 reads YSYEKL. The junction had 10 bases not matched to a gene; V was cut back by 2 bases and J by 8 bases. There are 15 residues in the CDR3. The CDR3 spells CASSQPGQAYSEAFF. Written as DNA, the CDR3 is TGCGCCAGCAGCCAACCGGGACAGGCATATAGCGAAGCTTTCTTT.

This chain links TRBV2 with TRBJ2-3, with TRBD2 matching 9 bases. CDR1 and CDR2 (germline): SNHLY, FYNNEI. This CDR3 is built from 14 residues. V shed 7 bases, J shed 6 bases, and the junction held 8 bases outside the gene matches. CDR3 sequence reads: CASTLDAGGDTQYF. For the CDR3, the DNA is TGTGCCAGCACTCTTGACGCGGGAGGGGATACGCAGTATTTT.

This clone was seen just once. This chain links TRBV30 with TRBJ1-1; D gene ambiguous. CDR3 size: 11 residues. Germline CDR1 and CDR2: GTSNPN and SVGIG (reference sequence). V dropped 2 bases and J dropped 8 bases, with 9 bases sitting between them. CDR3 nucleotide sequence: TGTGCCTGGAGTCAAGAACAGGAAGCTTTCTTT. It yields the protein CAWSQEQEAFF.

This clone has a handful of counts. CDR3 in amino acids: CASSGTASNQPQHF. CDR3 nucleotides: TGTGCCAGCAGTGGGACAGCAAGCAATCAGCCCCAGCATTTT. The chain has TRBV2 and TRBJ1-5, with D possibly TRBD1 on 6 matching bases. The CDR3 is made up of 14 amino acids. V was shortened by 4 bases and J by 1 base, with 8 bases between the two germline ends. The germline CDR1 and CDR2 sequences are SNHLY and FYNNEI.

The rearrangement joins TRBV30 to TRBJ2-1; a weak D match, TRBD2 (6 bases). Germline V gene data show CDR1 as GTSNPN and CDR2 as SVGIG (reference sequence). This CDR3 spans 13 amino acids. The V and J ends lost 0 bases and 7 bases respectively, with 10 bases between them. CDR3 sequence reads: CAWSVAGGNEQFF. DNA of the CDR3: TGTGCCTGGAGTGTAGCGGGTGGGAATGAGCAGTTCTTC. Combining the CDR3 with reference TRBV30 and TRBJ2-1 gives the whole variable domain SQTIHQWPATLVQPVGSPLSLECTVEGTSNPNLYWYRQAAGRGLQLLFYSVGIGQISSEVPQNLSASRPQDRQFILSSKKLLLSDSGFYLCAWSVAGGNEQFFGPGTRLTVL.

The rearrangement links TRBV6-5 to TRBJ2-7; 7 nucleotides align to TRBD2. The CDR3 covers 15 residues. The junction had 5 bases not matched to a gene; V was cut back by 0 bases and J by 3 bases. Germline CDR1 and CDR2: MNHEY and SVGAGI. Here the CDR3 DNA reads TGTGCCAGCAGTTACTCGTATGGGGGGGACTACGAGCAGTACGTC. Amino acid sequence: CASSYSYGGDYEQYV.